The 28 T cell receptor beta chains below come from one sample, sequenced in a study of T cell changes during pregnancy in multiple sclerosis. Only in-frame clones appear in the TCRdb table, and some are missing; sequencing was by immunoSEQ multiplex PCR. Of roughly 110,000 clones listed, roughly 92% are singletons. The specimen comprised peripheral blood, sampled in the third trimester of pregnancy. All receptors come from a female donor with multiple sclerosis, enrolled in a pregnancy study.

The rearrangement links TRBV5-1 to TRBJ2-7, with 8 bases aligning to TRBD1. V shed 6 bases and J 2 bases; nucleotides not matched to a gene: 4. This CDR3 is 13 amino acids long. Germline CDR1 is SGHRS and CDR2 is YFSETQ. This chain's CDR3 is CASTPGGTYEQYF. CDR3 bases: TGCGCCAGCACACCAGGGGGCACCTACGAGCAGTACTTC.

The chain uses TRBV5-1 and TRBJ1-4; no clear D gene. The CDR3 is 15 residues long. Between the trimmed V and J ends, which lost 1 base and 0 bases, there was a span of 7 bases. Germline assignment: CDR1 SGHRS and CDR2 YFSETQ. The CDR3 spells CASSLYGATNEKLFF. CDR3 sequence (DNA): TGCGCCAGCAGCTTGTACGGGGCAACTAATGAAAAACTGTTTTTT.

The chain combines TRBV5-1 with TRBJ2-7; 11 bases are a match to TRBD2. The CDR3 extends over 14 amino acids. CDR1 SGHRS and CDR2 YFSETQ come from the germline V gene. Losses at the gene ends were 1 base for V and 6 bases for J; bases not matched to a gene: 3. CDR3 protein: CASSLTLAGGEQYF. The DNA for the CDR3 is TGCGCCAGCAGCTTGACTCTAGCGGGAGGCGAGCAGTACTTC.

The chain links TRBV30 to TRBJ1-1; 9 nucleotides align to TRBD1. This CDR3 has 13 residues. Germline-derived CDR1 and CDR2 are GTSNPN and SVGIG (reference sequence). V lost 2 bases to trimming and J lost 11 bases; unmatched junction nucleotides: 9. The chain's CDR3 is CAWSSNRGPKAFF. In DNA form, the CDR3 reads TGTGCCTGGAGTTCTAACAGGGGGCCCAAGGCTTTCTTT.

V gene TRBV28 combines with J gene TRBJ1-5; D may be TRBD1 (6 bases). Trimming took off 7 bases at V and 4 bases at J, with 11 bases between the two ends. The CDR3 is 13 amino acids. Germline V gene sequence: CDR1 MDHEN, CDR2 SYDVKM. The CDR3 spells CASMGAQNQPQHF. In nucleotides, the CDR3 is TGTGCCAGCATGGGGGCCCAAAATCAGCCCCAGCATTTT.

The chain recombines TRBV5-4 with TRBJ1-4; the D gene is possibly TRBD1 (6 bases). This CDR3 is 16 amino acids long. V gave up 3 bases and J gave up 3 bases, with 15 bases separating them. Germline V lookup: CDR1 SGHNT, CDR2 YYREEE (reference sequence). The CDR3 DNA follows: TGTGCCAGCAGCTCCGCCAAGGACAGCCCTAATGAAAAACTGTTTTTT. Translated, it gives CASSSAKDSPNEKLFF.

This rearrangement joins TRBV7-9 to TRBJ1-3, with TRBD1 identical over 7 bases. The CDR3 sequence is 15 residues long. Trimming at V came to 5 bases and at J to 1 base, leaving 5 bases not matched to a gene. Looked up from germline, CDR1 is SEHNR and CDR2 is FQNEAQ (reference sequence). CDR3 residues: CASSPGTASGNTIYF. The CDR3 DNA reads TGTGCCAGCAGCCCAGGGACAGCGTCTGGAAACACCATATATTTT.

CDR3: CASSLAGLADNEQFF. The CDR3, as DNA: TGTGCCAGCAGCTTGGCCGGACTAGCGGACAATGAGCAGTTCTTC. The chain carries TRBV5-4 and TRBJ2-1, with 10 bases identical to TRBD2. The CDR3 is 15 residues long. Germline values: CDR1 SGHNT, CDR2 YYREEE (reference sequence). The V and J ends lost 0 bases and 5 bases, in that order; junction bases with no gene match: 2. Full variable domain (missing parts from reference TRBV5-4 and TRBJ2-1): ETGVTQSPTHLIKTRGQQVTLRCSSQSGHNTVSWYQQALGQGPQFIFQYYREEENGRGNFPPRFSGLQFPNYSSELNVNALELDDSALYLCASSLAGLADNEQFFGPGTRLTVL.

The chain uses TRBV7-3 and TRBJ2-1; 7 bases line up with TRBD2. The J segment lost 5 bases and the V segment lost 5 bases, leaving 6 bases of the junction unmatched. Germline V gives CDR1 SGHTA, CDR2 FQGTGA. CDR3 size: 14 residues. In DNA form, the CDR3 reads TGTGCCAGCAGCGCGTCGGGACTAAACAATGAGCAGTTCTTC. Translation: CASSASGLNNEQFF. Combining the CDR3 with reference TRBV7-3 and TRBJ2-1 gives the whole variable domain GAGVSQTPSNKVTEKGKYVELRCDPISGHTALYWYRQSLGQGPEFLIYFQGTGAADDSGLPNDRFFAVRPEGSVSTLKIQRTERGDSAVYLCASSASGLNNEQFFGPGTRLTVL.

The CDR3 protein is CASGRSNQPQHF. CDR3 DNA sequence: TGTGCCAGTGGGAGAAGCAATCAGCCCCAGCATTTT. The rearrangement links TRBV19 to TRBJ1-5; D remains ambiguous. The germline V and J ends were trimmed by 8 bases and 1 base, with 6 bases remaining between them. The CDR3 extends over 12 amino acids. The germline V gene encodes CDR1 LNHDA and CDR2 SQIVND (reference sequence).

This chain uses TRBV2 with TRBJ2-7, with TRBD1 identical over 7 bases. The V and J ends lost 4 bases and 6 bases, in that order; junction bases with no gene match: 3. Germline V gene data show CDR1 as SNHLY and CDR2 as FYNNEI. CDR3 size: 12 residues. In DNA, the CDR3 is TGTGCCAGCAGTGCCACAGGGGTCGAGCAGTACTTC. Residues: CASSATGVEQYF.

This chain links TRBV19 with TRBJ1-4; D remains ambiguous. Germline CDR1 is LNHDA and CDR2 is SQIVND (reference sequence). This CDR3 is built from 12 residues. Trimming pared 5 bases from V and 8 bases from J, leaving 9 bases between. CDR3 in DNA: TGTGCCAGTAGTCGAGGAGGGGAAAAACTGTTTTTT. Residues: CASSRGGEKLFF.

The V call is TRBV4-1, the J call TRBJ1-3; D ambiguous. The V gene's germline CDR1 is MGHRA and CDR2 YSYEKL. Between the trimmed V and J ends, which lost 0 bases and 2 bases, there was a span of 8 bases. The CDR3 loop spans 15 amino acids. The CDR3 spells CASSQDMSPGNTIYF. The CDR3 DNA is TGCGCCAGCAGCCAAGACATGAGCCCTGGAAACACCATATATTTT.

This chain uses TRBV19 with TRBJ1-2; TRBD1 matches at 9 bases. From germline, CDR1 is LNHDA and CDR2 SQIVND (reference sequence). Trimming took 5 bases from V and 9 from J; bases not matched to a gene: 10. CDR3 length equals 14 residues. The CDR3 protein is CASSPMGQGLSYTF. The CDR3 coding sequence is TGTGCCAGTAGTCCCATGGGACAGGGTTTGAGCTACACCTTC.

The chain is built from TRBV4-1 and TRBJ1-2, with D possibly matching TRBD1 (5 bases). Per the germline V gene, CDR1 is MGHRA and CDR2 is YSYEKL. Trimming shortened V by 4 bases and J by 8 bases, and 20 bases separated the two germline ends. The length of the CDR3 is 15 residues. The CDR3 nucleotides read TGCGCCAGCAGCCCTCCCCGGACAAAAATGGGGGGCTACACCTTC. Translating gives CASSPPRTKMGGYTF.

The rearrangement uses TRBV29-1 and TRBJ2-2, with 8 bases identical to TRBD2. V gave up 6 bases and J gave up 8 bases; unmatched junction bases: 11. The length of the CDR3 is 14 residues. CDR1 and CDR2 (germline): SQVTM, ANQGSEA. DNA of the CDR3: TGCAGCGTCGGGGGGGTAGACCTATCGGGGGAGCTGTTTTTT. Translating it yields CSVGGVDLSGELFF.

As for this clone: This sample includes further DNA sequences coding for the same CDR3. V gene TRBV11-1 combines with J gene TRBJ2-7; D gene uncertain. V was clipped by 3 bases and J by 4 bases, with 4 bases between them. The germline gives CDR1 SGHAT, CDR2 FQDESV (reference sequence). This CDR3 is built from 11 residues. The CDR3 bases are TGTGCCAGCAGCTTTAGTTACGAGCAGTACTTC. Translating it yields CASSFSYEQYF.

The chain has TRBV27 and TRBJ1-1, with TRBD1 matching 8 bases. After removal of 6 bases from V and 8 bases from J, the junction contained 14 bases not matched to a gene. This CDR3 spans 15 amino acids. Germline assignment: CDR1 MNHEY and CDR2 SMNVEV (reference sequence). The CDR3 protein is CASSYRGQGSSEAFF. CDR3 coding DNA: TGTGCCAGCAGCTATCGAGGACAGGGCTCCTCAGAAGCTTTCTTT.

The chain employs TRBV7-2 and TRBJ2-1, with TRBD2 matching 9 bases. V was clipped by 4 bases and J by 5 bases; unmatched bases: 9. The CDR3 length is 16 residues. Germline CDR1 reads SGHTA; CDR2 reads FQGNSA. CDR3 sequence (DNA): TGTGCCAGCAGCTCCCTGGGACTAGCAGCAGACAATGAGCAGTTCTTC. Amino acids: CASSSLGLAADNEQFF.

This clone has more than one count but fewer than ten. The J gene is TRBJ2-1, the V gene TRBV7-3, with D tentatively TRBD2 (6 bases). The V gene's germline CDR1 is SGHTA and CDR2 FQGTGA. Trimming took 5 bases from V and 10 from J, leaving 18 bases between them. The length of the CDR3 is 14 residues. The CDR3 nucleotides read TGTGCCAGCAGCCCCTCACTAGCCCCAGGGGAGCAGTTCTTC. Protein product: CASSPSLAPGEQFF.

The genes are TRBV7-2 and TRBJ2-1; 10 bases line up with TRBD2. The CDR3 is 15 residues long. V was pared by 3 bases and J by 6 bases, with 5 bases of the junction left unmatched. CDR1 SGHTA and CDR2 FQGNSA come from the germline V gene. CDR3 protein: CASSFGTSAPNEQFF. The CDR3 DNA reads as TGTGCCAGCAGCTTCGGGACTAGCGCCCCCAATGAGCAGTTCTTC.

The chain links TRBV30 to TRBJ1-5; the match to TRBD1 covers 7 bases. Germline values: CDR1 GTSNPN, CDR2 SVGIG (reference sequence). V was clipped by 2 bases and J by 2 bases; unmatched bases: 3. This CDR3 contains 14 residues. CDR3 coding DNA: TGTGCCTGGAGTACAGGGGTGGGCAATCAGCCCCAGCATTTT. As protein: CAWSTGVGNQPQHF.

Only one count was recorded for this clone. This chain links TRBV7-3 with TRBJ2-1; tentative D call: TRBD2 (6 bases). Germline lookup yields CDR1 SGHTA and CDR2 FQGTGA. This CDR3 has 14 amino acids. Trimming left V 1 base short and J 7 bases short, with 11 bases between. CDR3 DNA: TGTGCCAGCAGCTTAAGTACGGGGGAGAATGAGCAGTTCTTC. Translation: CASSLSTGENEQFF. Looking up the rest from reference TRBV7-3 and TRBJ2-1 gives the full variable domain: GAGVSQTPSNKVTEKGKYVELRCDPISGHTALYWYRQSLGQGPEFLIYFQGTGAADDSGLPNDRFFAVRPEGSVSTLKIQRTERGDSAVYLCASSLSTGENEQFFGPGTRLTVL.

This clone appeared a single time. V usage is TRBV10-3 and J usage is TRBJ2-7; D gene ambiguous. Germline V CDR1 and CDR2: ENHRY, SYGVKD. V was cut by 0 bases and J by 0 bases, with 12 bases left in between. This CDR3 region has 16 residues. Written as DNA, the CDR3 is TGTGCCATCAGTGAGTCGGTGCTAAAGAGCTCCTACGAGCAGTACTTC. This codes for CAISESVLKSSYEQYF.

This chain uses TRBV7-6 with TRBJ2-7; D is possibly TRBD2 (6 bases). The germline V gene encodes CDR1 SGHVS and CDR2 FNYEAQ. The V end lost 0 bases, the J end lost 3 bases, and 9 bases lay between the germline ends. The CDR3 totals 14 residues. CDR3 amino acids: CASSLASGLYEQYF. CDR3 nucleotide sequence: TGTGCCAGCAGCTTAGCGAGCGGGCTCTACGAGCAGTACTTC.

This chain connects TRBV28 to TRBJ1-1, with TRBD1 matching 7 bases. Looked up from germline, CDR1 is MDHEN and CDR2 is SYDVKM. This CDR3 is built from 15 residues. Unmatched junction bases numbered 3, after V lost 2 bases and J lost 0 bases. The CDR3 region is CASSLRDRMNTEAFF. CDR3 coding DNA: TGTGCCAGCAGTTTACGGGACAGAATGAACACTGAAGCTTTCTTT.

The chain joins TRBV7-8 to TRBJ1-2, with 11 positions matching TRBD1. The CDR3 covers 17 residues. Unmatched junction bases numbered 10, after V lost 5 bases and J lost 2 bases. The germline gives CDR1 SGHVS, CDR2 FQNEAQ. For the CDR3, the DNA is TGTGCCAGCAGCAGGGACAGGGGGGTAGGAATGAACTATGGCTACACCTTC. Amino acid sequence: CASSRDRGVGMNYGYTF.

The rearrangement joins TRBV7-2 to TRBJ2-7, with D perhaps TRBD2 (5 bases). Germline CDR1 SGHTA, CDR2 FQGNSA. This CDR3 is 16 amino acids long. The V and J ends lost 1 base and 0 bases respectively, with 13 bases between them. The CDR3 DNA is TGTGCCAGCAGCTTAGGTTCTGTGGGGAGCTCCTACGAGCAGTACTTC. Encoded protein: CASSLGSVGSSYEQYF.